Shown below are 20 T cell receptor beta chains from a single sample sequenced in a study of T-cell reconstitution after alpha-beta-depleted transplantation in children. For TCRbeta, the library was prepared with unique molecular identifiers. A single record per CDR3 protein comes from TCRdb applying MiXCR to the PCR reads. The sample holds 500,000 to 650,000 distinct CDR3 sequences, more than 9.5% seen once. Specimen: PBMCs, mostly from graft donor cells, collected 180 days after TCRalphabeta/CD19-depleted stem cell transplant. The source is a female patient aged 2-10 years who had a stem cell transplant for aplastic anemia, so the T cells may come from the graft donor.

The V gene is TRBV5-1, the J gene TRBJ2-1, with 12 bases fitting TRBD2. Per germline, CDR1 SGHRS and CDR2 YFSETQ. After removal of 4 bases from V and 6 bases from J, the junction contained 5 bases not matched to a gene. The CDR3 loop spans 15 amino acids. As DNA, the CDR3 is TGCGCCAGCAGCATCGGACTAGCGGGAAGCAATGAGCAGTTCTTC. This encodes CASSIGLAGSNEQFF.

At least ten counts were recorded for this clonotype. The V call is TRBV6-5, the J call TRBJ1-1; D remains ambiguous. The CDR3 runs 14 residues. V was pared by 0 bases and J by 7 bases, with 12 bases between. The V gene's germline CDR1 is MNHEY and CDR2 SVGAGI. CDR3 protein: CASSYSVVRVEAFF. The CDR3 DNA reads TGTGCCAGCAGTTACTCGGTGGTGAGGGTTGAAGCTTTCTTT.

The chain uses TRBV5-1 and TRBJ2-7, with a tentative D call TRBD2 (5 bases). Per germline, CDR1 SGHRS and CDR2 YFSETQ. Trimming pared 0 bases from V and 5 bases from J, leaving 15 bases between. CDR3 length: 15 residues. CDR3 nucleotides: TGCGCCAGCAGCTTGGTCGGGGAAGAGGGCGACGAGCAGTACTTC. Translating it yields CASSLVGEEGDEQYF.

This clonotype was seen a few times. The chain links TRBV7-3 to TRBJ2-5; 9 bases align to TRBD1. CDR3 length: 13 residues. Germline values: CDR1 SGHTA, CDR2 FQGTGA. Trimming took 5 bases from V and 7 from J; bases not matched to a gene: 5. The CDR3 DNA sequence: TGTGCCAGCAGCAGGGACAGGGAGGGGACCCAGTACTTC. Translating it yields CASSRDREGTQYF.

This clonotype appeared a few times. Written as DNA, the CDR3 is TGTGCCAGCAACAGTGCAGTTACCGTCACAGATACGCAGTATTTT. It encodes CASNSAVTVTDTQYF. The chain has TRBV9 and TRBJ2-3; D unclear. The germline gives CDR1 SGDLS, CDR2 YYNGEE. The CDR3 is 15 amino acids. Trimming cost V 6 bases and J 2 bases, with 16 bases left between them.

This clonotype was seen many times. This chain links TRBV28 with TRBJ2-7; 8 bases match TRBD1. The V and J ends lost 4 bases and 1 base, in that order; junction bases with no gene match: 9. The CDR3 loop spans 16 amino acids. Per the germline V gene, CDR1 is MDHEN and CDR2 is SYDVKM. The CDR3 nucleotides are TGTGCCAGCAGTTCCGGTCCCGGGACAGGTTCCTACGAGCAGTACTTC. Residues: CASSSGPGTGSYEQYF.

The gene calls are TRBV14 and TRBJ2-1; D not resolved. V shed 0 bases and J shed 8 bases, with 14 bases lying between them. Per the germline V gene, CDR1 is SGHDN and CDR2 is FVKESK. The CDR3 length is 15 residues. CDR3 bases: TGTGCCAGCAGCCAAGATCACTGGGATCCGGATGAGCAGTTCTTC. Encoded protein: CASSQDHWDPDEQFF. Filled out from reference TRBV14 and TRBJ2-1, the complete variable domain reads EAGVTQFPSHSVIEKGQTVTLRCDPISGHDNLYWYRRVMGKEIKFLLHFVKESKQDESGMPNNRFLAERTGGTYSTLKVQPAELEDSGVYFCASSQDHWDPDEQFFGPGTRLTVL.

This clonotype was detected a few times. DNA for the CDR3: TGTGCCAGCTCAATACTAGGGGATACGCAGTATTTT. It translates to CASSILGDTQYF. The chain links TRBV18 to TRBJ2-3; TRBD2 is a possible D gene (5 bases). The CDR3 is made up of 12 amino acids. The germline V gene has CDR1 KGHSH and CDR2 LQKENI. Trimming cost V 5 bases and J 6 bases, with 9 bases left between them.

This clonotype was picked up a small number of times. The V gene is TRBV27, the J gene TRBJ2-4; D is unresolved. V lost 5 bases and J lost 0, with 17 bases in between. The CDR3 sequence is 17 residues long. Germline CDR1 and CDR2: MNHEY and SMNVEV (reference sequence). The CDR3 DNA is TGTGCCAGCAGTCCCGTTTCCATCTCAGTAGCCAAAAACATTCAGTACTTC. Its protein is CASSPVSISVAKNIQYF.

The genes are TRBV6-2 or TRBV6-3 and TRBJ2-3; the D gene is possibly TRBD2 (5 bases). The CDR3 sequence is 13 residues long. Germline CDR1 is MNHEY and CDR2 is SVGEGT. V shed 5 bases and J shed 2 bases, with 8 bases lying between them. In DNA, the CDR3 is TGTGCCAGCAGTCACGGACTCACAGATACGCAGTATTTT. Protein product: CASSHGLTDTQYF.

This clonotype was seen a handful of times. This chain links TRBV3-1 with TRBJ2-7, with D tentatively TRBD2 (6 bases). Germline V gene sequence: CDR1 LGHDT, CDR2 YNNKEL (reference sequence). V was cut by 5 bases and J by 6 bases, with 11 bases left in between. CDR3 length equals 12 residues. CDR3 DNA sequence: TGTGCCAGCAGCAGGGGAGGTGGCGAGCAGTACTTC. Its translation: CASSRGGGEQYF.

This clonotype was seen a few times. The chain couples TRBV19 to TRBJ1-1; no clear D. In germline, CDR1 is LNHDA, CDR2 SQIVND (reference sequence). The CDR3 length is 12 residues. V lost 5 bases and J 7 bases, leaving 11 bases between the germline ends. The CDR3 DNA follows: TGTGCCAGTAGTGCGCTCCGCGATGAAGCTTTCTTT. Translated: CASSALRDEAFF.

Ten or more counts support this clonotype. The chain links TRBV12-3 or TRBV12-4 to TRBJ1-2; 7 nucleotides match TRBD1. V gave up 4 bases and J gave up 4 bases; unmatched junction bases: 6. The CDR3 length is 14 residues. The CDR3 DNA follows: TGTGCCAGCAGTTCCGCAGGGGGGGGCTATGGCTACACCTTC. Amino acid sequence: CASSSAGGGYGYTF.

This clonotype was recorded many times. The chain recombines TRBV6-5 with TRBJ2-3, with TRBD2 matching over 11 bases. The CDR3 contains 18 residues. J lost 1 base, V lost 0 bases, and 6 bases had no gene match. Looked up from germline, CDR1 is MNHEY and CDR2 is SVGAGI. DNA for the CDR3: TGTGCCAGCAGTTACTCTAGGCTAGCGGGAGGACGCACAGATACGCAGTATTTT. It translates to CASSYSRLAGGRTDTQYF.

J is TRBJ2-3 and V is TRBV18, with a possible D match to TRBD2 (6 bases). CDR1 KGHSH and CDR2 LQKENI come from the germline V gene. The V end was cut by 1 base, the J end by 2 bases, with 10 bases between. The CDR3 is 15 residues long. The CDR3 DNA sequence: TGTGCCAGCTCACCACGGGGGGAAAACACAGATACGCAGTATTTT. It codes for CASSPRGENTDTQYF.

The genes are TRBV18 and TRBJ1-4, with 8 bases aligning to TRBD1. Germline CDR1 reads KGHSH; CDR2 reads LQKENI. V dropped 2 bases and J dropped 5; count of bases not matched to a gene: 7. CDR3 size: 16 residues. This CDR3 reads CASSPVTGATNEKLFF. The CDR3 nucleotides read TGTGCCAGCTCACCAGTGACAGGGGCTACGAATGAAAAACTGTTTTTT.

This clonotype was recorded a few times. The chain couples TRBV20-1 to TRBJ2-7, with D uncertain. Trimming removed 2 bases from V and 0 bases from J, with 14 bases in between. This CDR3 spans 15 amino acids. Germline CDR1 DFQATT, CDR2 SNEGSKA (reference sequence). DNA of the CDR3: TGCAGTGCTAGACCCTGGGCAGGTAACTCCTACGAGCAGTACGTC. Translation gives CSARPWAGNSYEQYV.

The chain joins TRBV7-9 to TRBJ2-2; D possibly uses TRBD1 or TRBD2 (6 bases each). The CDR3 has 17 amino acids. The germline V and J ends were trimmed by 6 bases and 3 bases, with 20 bases remaining between them. CDR1 and CDR2 from the germline V gene are SEHNR and FQNEAQ (reference sequence). CDR3 residues: CASSSRGAGGDTGELFF. The CDR3, as DNA: TGTGCCAGCAGTTCGAGGGGGGCAGGAGGAGACACCGGGGAGCTGTTTTTT.

This clonotype has a handful of counts. The V and J genes are TRBV3-1 and TRBJ2-5; perhaps D is TRBD1 or TRBD2 (5 bases each). V was pared by 2 bases and J by 4 bases, with 23 bases between. The CDR3 consists of 18 residues. Germline CDR1 is LGHDT and CDR2 is YNNKEL (reference sequence). The CDR3 reads CASSQIRSTRDQGETQYF. The CDR3 DNA is TGTGCCAGCAGCCAAATTAGGTCCACGAGGGACCAGGGAGAGACCCAGTACTTC.

The chain links TRBV7-9 to TRBJ2-4; maybe TRBD2 (6 bases). CDR3 length equals 16 residues. V was pared by 5 bases and J by 1 base, with 15 bases between. Germline V lookup: CDR1 SEHNR, CDR2 FQNEAQ (reference sequence). The CDR3 DNA follows: TGTGCCAGCAGCCTCGGTCTGGGGACTGCCAAAAACATTCAGTACTTC. The encoded protein is CASSLGLGTAKNIQYF.